Detailed here is one TCR beta chain. What it binds is unknown. The CDR3 is made up of 14 amino acids. Germline CDR1 is SGHRS and CDR2 is YFSETQ. The V gene lost 4 bases and the J gene lost 2 bases, with 13 bases spanning the gap. The sample belongs to a study of a mutant IDH1 vaccine in newly diagnosed glioma. Study details: During weeks 1, 3, 5, 7, 11, 15, 19 and 23, patients received eight vaccinations. Treated patients had a mean age of 40.4 years and an approximately 62% male, around 40% female split. The therapy given earlier, which was standard therapy, consisted of radiotherapy, temozolomide, or both, and most of the patients received both. General study points: Vaccine-induced responses were seen in roughly 93% of patients, spanning several MHC alleles.

Clones were read by immunoSEQ multiplex PCR, and TCRdb kept only the in-frame ones, dropping some. Counted here are 53,000 or so clones, over 75% occurring once; the ten biggest clones make up 5.2%. Specified time point: week 5, during vaccination. The investigators gave 300 ug of mutant IDH1 20-mer peptide in each vaccine dose, together with topical imiquimod. The sequences come from PBMCs, collected from a glioma patient whose treatment included an IDH1 peptide vaccine. The rearrangement uses TRBV5-1 and TRBJ2-7, with D perhaps matching TRBD2 (5 bases). The receptor was isolated from a man aged 50 or older with glioma. In nucleotides, the CDR3 is TGCGCCAGCAGCCTTCCTAGCTCTACCTACGAGCAGTACTTC. Its protein is CASSLPSSTYEQYF.